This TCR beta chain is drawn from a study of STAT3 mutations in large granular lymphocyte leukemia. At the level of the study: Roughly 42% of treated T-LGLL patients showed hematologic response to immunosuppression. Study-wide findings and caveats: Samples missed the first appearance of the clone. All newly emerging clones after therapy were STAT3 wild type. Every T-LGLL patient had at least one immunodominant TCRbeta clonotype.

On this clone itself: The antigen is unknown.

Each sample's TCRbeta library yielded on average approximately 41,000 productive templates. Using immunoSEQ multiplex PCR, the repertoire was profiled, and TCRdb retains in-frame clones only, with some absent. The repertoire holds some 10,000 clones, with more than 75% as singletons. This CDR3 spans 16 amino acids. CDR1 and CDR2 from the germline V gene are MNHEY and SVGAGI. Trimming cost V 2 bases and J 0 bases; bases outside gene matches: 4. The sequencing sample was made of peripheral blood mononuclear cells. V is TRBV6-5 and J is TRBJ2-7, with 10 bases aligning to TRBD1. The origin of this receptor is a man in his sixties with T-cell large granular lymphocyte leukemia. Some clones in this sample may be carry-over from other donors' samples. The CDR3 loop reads CASSYADRGLSYEQYF. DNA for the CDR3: TGTGCCAGCAGTTACGCCGACAGGGGGCTCTCCTACGAGCAGTACTTC.